This T cell receptor beta chain was recorded in a study of T cell changes during pregnancy in multiple sclerosis. Sequencing used immunoSEQ multiplex PCR; TCRdb keeps in-frame clones, though not all of them. Of around 56,000 clones in the sample, roughly 94% were seen once. V was clipped by 0 bases and J by 2 bases, with 9 bases between them. This CDR3 contains 15 residues. From germline, CDR1 is SGDLS and CDR2 YYNGEE. The V and J genes are TRBV9 and TRBJ2-1; D is possibly TRBD2 (5 bases). Material: CD8+ T cells from peripheral blood mononuclear cells, obtained after pregnancy. The receptor was derived from a female donor with multiple sclerosis, enrolled in a pregnancy study. In nucleotides, the CDR3 is TGTGCCAGCAGCGTAGGTGACTATCCCTACAATGAGCAGTTCTTC. Residues: CASSVGDYPYNEQFF. The entire variable domain, with the rest obtained from reference TRBV9 and TRBJ2-1, is as follows: DSGVTQTPKHLITATGQRVTLRCSPRSGDLSVYWYQQSLDQGLQFLIQYYNGEERAKGNILERFSAQQFPDLHSELNLSSLELGDSALYFCASSVGDYPYNEQFFGPGTRLTVL.